The clone carrying this T cell receptor beta chain has just a few counts. Its antigen is not identified. The sample is drawn from a study of human T cells and chemical hapten exposure. At the level of the study: All patients underwent weekly scalp dosing with diphenylcyclopropenone for the full roughly 22-week study.

The time point was: patch test 3, about 24 weeks after DPC sensitization. Documented treatment: therapeutic diphenylcyclopropenone sensitization with weekly scalp DPC. TCRdb analysed the RACE reads with MiXCR anew, one entry per CDR3 protein. Here the sample spans tens of thousands of distinct CDR3 sequences, 8% to 13% being singletons. Whole-study results and caveats: The formation of large CDR3 similarity clusters by expanded TCRs significantly exceeded that of controls. DPC sensitization did not alter TCRs above 1 in 1000 frequency.

This TCR derives from a woman aged 30 to 39 with alopecia areata. Some clones in this sample may be carry-over from other donors' samples. Sequences were derived from whole blood, sampled in connection with sensitization to the hapten diphenylcyclopropenone (DPC).

CDR3 protein: CASSYSRYGNYGYTF. The DNA for the CDR3 is TGTGCCAGCAGTTACTCGAGATACGGGAACTATGGCTACACCTTC. The rearrangement links TRBV6-2 or TRBV6-3 to TRBJ1-2; unclear D gene. The CDR3 spans 15 residues. Trimming left V 0 bases short and J 2 bases short, with 10 bases between. The germline gives CDR1 MNHEY, CDR2 SVGEGT.